This T cell receptor beta chain originates from a study of cytomegalovirus exposure and HLA in healthy donors (dated by TCRdb to between 2016 and 2019). In terms of the full investigation: According to an earlier analysis of around 600 of the donors, about 170 million T cells yielded approximately 120 million unique TCR beta sequences and approximately 300 Gb of sequence data. About 330 gigabases of sequencing data and around 85 million unique TCR sequences made up an early release that covered under 750 HLA-typed donors. Among the roughly 400 genotyped donors, 81% belonged to the genetic ancestry cluster associated with self-reported Caucasian donors. The aim of the study was to test whether cataloging public T cell receptors could identify signatures of past pathogen exposure. Using immunosequencing, the study profiled T cell repertoires from some 670 subjects and related those repertoires to cytomegalovirus serostatus. Along with the approximately 670-subject first cohort, a separate validation cohort of over a hundred different subjects was used. The study combined high-throughput TCR immunosequencing, statistical association of individual TCRs with disease status, and machine learning to predict cytomegalovirus infection status. A later analysis re-analyzed previously published TCR beta repertoires from approximately 700 donors and added high-resolution HLA genotyping to study TCR occurrence patterns. In the later analysis, no new phenotypic data were used to find candidate immune exposures; instead, reliance was placed on TCR beta sequences and their occurrence across donors. An earlier analysis of several hundred of the donors applied high-throughput TCR beta sequencing to assess whether each TCR beta V gene segment acted as functional or pseudogenic. Donor age, sex, ethnicity and CMV serostatus were compiled alongside the repertoire data. A later genetic analysis took genome-wide SNP genotypes for about three fifths of the roughly 670 donors and used that subset as a discovery cohort. All discovery cohort repertoires had been generated on a single sequencing platform. HLA typing included class I and class II loci at four-digit resolution. The number of donors typed differed by locus, with roughly 620-630 for A, B, C, DRB1 and DQB1, approximately 500 for DQA1, approximately 580 for DPA1, and some 470 for DPB1. Four to six DR-DQ haplotypes were handled as single units for association and clustering, since linkage in the cohort was strong. Across 398 genotyped donors of the cohort, an average of roughly 250,000 unique TCR beta nucleotide sequences per donor were sequenced, and about a sixth of those sequences were non-productive.

Via the germline V gene, CDR1 is SGHTA and CDR2 FQGNSA. The CDR3 has 16 amino acids, counting the end cysteine and phenylalanine. The CDR3 DNA has 48 bases and is translated from base 1. Here V drops 4 bases and J drops 6 bases, and the junction holds 11 bases not matched to any gene. Overall study results and their limits: The study listed around 160 TCR beta chains as associated with cytomegalovirus. While some public TCRs were present in many individuals, most TCR sequences turned up only very rarely across donors. Compared with the 666-donor mean, donors in an Asian-associated ancestry cluster had fewer N-insertions in productive TCRs, according to a later genetic analysis. For the cohort, immune exposure information was limited to CMV serostatus. The sequencing pipeline was judged likely to have produced a cluster of highly shared sequence variants as a technical artifact. The authors suggested that the approach could potentially be generalized to other disease states and immunological phenotypes. A further reported finding was that TCR beta sequences accurately predicted the HLA-A and HLA-B alleles for most subjects in the first cohort. According to a later analysis, most CMV-associated TCR beta chains appeared to be HLA-restricted, and the HLA associations seemed to be driven largely by CMV exposure. Linkage disequilibrium might explain the correlated functional status among segregating V segments, but an unknown experimental factor could not be ruled out. In a later analysis, HLA-associated TCR beta chains showed more clonal expansion and lower generation probabilities than non-associated chains that were equally common. Sequencing depth was assumed to be roughly uniform across donors in the presence/absence analyses, though that assumption may not hold. According to a later analysis, parvovirus B19, influenza, CMV and Epstein-Barr virus appeared linked to several top co-occurrence clusters. Because the 87-base-pair reads could not distinguish some IMGT-functional V segments, including TRBV6-2 and TRBV6-3, those segments were excluded. When HLA alleles, especially DR and DQ, strongly co-occurred, attributing TCR associations to individual alleles was difficult. A later analysis found that TCR association rates varied across HLA loci, with DRB1 alleles showing the most associated TCRs and HLA-C alleles the fewest. The classifier was reported to diagnose cytomegalovirus status with high specificity and sensitivity in both the original and validation cohorts. Roughly 15 rarely observed V segments, including chromosome 9 orphons, were excluded from the earlier analysis of just under 600 of the donors because counts were too low. In vitro tests confirmed that a few of the cytomegalovirus-associated TCR beta chains recognize cytomegalovirus antigens. Because HLA typing was unavailable for some donors at each locus, only the typed subset was used in association tests. In a later analysis, 15,000 to 20,000 TCR beta sequences were associated with specific HLA alleles at a false discovery rate of 0.05. V-gene and J-gene trimming of TCR beta chains was associated with a missense DCLRE1C variant in a later genetic analysis, and the association was replicated in an independent cohort. In this cohort, only TCR beta chains were sequenced, and detectable features were limited by the absence of alpha or paired-chain data. In an earlier analysis of some 540 of the donors, most TCR beta V segments appeared in productive rearrangements about 90% or about 30% of the time, broadly matching IMGT annotations.

Note on this clone: Its recognized antigen is unknown. The input lacks base qualities; no much larger clone sits a single base away.

The protocol used for the library was the immunoSEQ multiplex PCR assay. The multiplex PCR relied on a mix of 60 forward primers for TCR Vbeta segments and 13 reverse primers for TCR Jbeta segments. The CDR3 region of rearranged TCR beta genes was amplified from genomic DNA by a multiplex PCR assay. The amplified TCR beta libraries were sequenced on the Illumina HiSeq System as 87-base-pair reads. In the original analysis: A later analysis counted approximately 76 million unique TCR beta chains across the roughly 700 repertoires, and around 9.9 million of these chains were shared by at least two donors. A nearest-neighbor algorithm error-corrected the raw reads and collapsed the reads into unique sequences, merging closely related sequences to remove PCR and sequencing errors. To assign V, D and J gene segments, CDR3 sequences were aligned to IMGT reference sequences. For a sequence to be retained, at least a six-nucleotide match to both a V gene segment and a J gene segment was required. Rearrangements were classified as productive when the CDR3 lacked stop codons and remained in frame with V and J, and all other rearrangements were classified as non-productive. Following IMGT convention, CDR3 was defined as the stretch from the second conserved V-encoded cysteine to the conserved J-encoded phenylalanine. Sequences without an unambiguous match to a single V gene segment were excluded from the earlier analysis of almost 600 of the donors. In an earlier analysis of several hundred of the donors, V segments were called functional above 56.7% productive rearrangements and were called segregating when the between-donor standard deviation exceeded 5%. A statistical classification framework was built for diagnosing cytomegalovirus status from the catalog of TCR beta chain sequences. In a later analysis, V and J genes were assigned by comparing TCR nucleotide sequences against IMGT/GENE-DB human TR gene sequences. A later analysis assigned CDR3 sequences and most-parsimonious VDJ recombination scenarios with the TCRdist pipeline. In a later analysis, each TCR beta chain was defined by its CDR3 amino acid sequence together with its V-gene family, and reads without a unique V-gene family were excluded. In a later analysis, approximately 590 highly shared, low-generation-probability nucleotide sequences were removed to address suspected cross-contamination and a sequencing artifact. A later analysis calculated a clonal expansion index for each public chain from normalized within-repertoire ranks of inferred template counts. In a later analysis, generation probabilities were computed with a VDJ recombination model fitted to out-of-frame rearrangements, and the resulting probabilities were checked against IGoR. A later analysis scored TCR-TCR, TCR-HLA and TCR-CMV co-occurrence with hypergeometric tests, applying a repertoire-size bias correction to TCR pairs. A later analysis estimated false discovery rates by permuting HLA or CMV assignments 20 times. In a later analysis, co-occurring TCRs were grouped using DBSCAN, and TCRdist sequence similarity was added for clustering within HLA-allele-positive subsets. For co-occurrence clustering, repertoires with fewer than 30,000 or more than 120,000 public chains were excluded, along with a handful of repertoires with anomalous nucleotide sharing. Held by TCRdb, this immuneACCESS table contains in-frame sequences only and omits some clones. Under half of the omission traces to an unresolved V gene where checked; the cause of the rest is unknown. That table furnishes V, J and clone size, whereas the DNA furnished D and trimming. The sample has some 130,000 clones on record, approximately 80% of them singletons. The ten largest clones take up 1.8% of the sample.

In total, 666 healthy bone marrow donors made up the cohort. At the time of sampling, every cohort member was nominally healthy, though immune exposures that went unrecorded were likely present. The donor was CMV seropositive and was included in the group of approximately 300 seropositive cohort members. A peripheral blood sample was provided by each donor, and peripheral blood mononuclear cells were used for TCR beta sequencing. The Qiagen DNeasy Blood Extraction Kit was used to extract genomic DNA from the blood cell samples. The sequenced sample was PBMCs. The chain was built from TRBV7-2 and TRBJ2-2; TRBD1 aligns with 7 central bases. This sequence was found in a female donor in good health and CMV-seropositive. Here the CDR3 is given as CASSSPQGVVSGELFF. The sequence in DNA is TGTGCCAGCAGCTCCCCCCAGGGGGTTGTTTCCGGGGAGCTGTTTTTT.